One sample yielded the 10 T cell receptor beta chains listed below, sequenced in a study of identical twins. MiXCR, run by TCRdb on the 5' RACE reads, gives a single entry per CDR3 protein. This table has some 590,000 distinct CDR3 sequences, roughly 9.5% appearing once. These data also formed part of another study, on yellow fever vaccine responses in identical twins.

Source material: PBMCs. These TCRs come from a woman aged 18-29 years in good health.

This clonotype came up a few times. The rearrangement joins TRBV9 to TRBJ2-3; 7 nucleotides align to TRBD1. V shed 3 bases, J shed 2 bases, and the junction held 3 bases outside the gene matches. From germline, CDR1 is SGDLS and CDR2 YYNGEE. This CDR3 is built from 14 residues. This chain's CDR3 is CASSGRGTTDTQYF. Here the CDR3 DNA reads TGTGCCAGCAGCGGCAGGGGGACCACAGATACGCAGTATTTT.

Only a few counts were recorded for this clonotype. The V call is TRBV3-1, the J call TRBJ2-2, with TRBD2 matching 10 bases. Germline CDR1 reads LGHDT; CDR2 reads YNNKEL (reference sequence). Trimming removed 4 bases from V and 2 bases from J; junction bases left unmatched: 7. The CDR3 runs to 17 residues. CDR3 sequence: CASSRPILAGNTGELFF. Here the CDR3 DNA reads TGTGCCAGCAGCCGCCCGATACTAGCGGGAAACACCGGGGAGCTGTTTTTT.

The V gene is TRBV28, the J gene TRBJ2-3; weak D call: TRBD2 (5 bases). Germline assignment: CDR1 MDHEN and CDR2 SYDVKM. The CDR3 has 16 amino acids. V lost 5 bases and J lost 1, with 16 bases in between. The CDR3: CASSAPSLFGTDTQYF. CDR3 DNA sequence: TGTGCCAGCAGTGCCCCTAGCTTGTTCGGCACAGATACGCAGTATTTT.

This clonotype was seen a handful of times. V is TRBV10-3 and J is TRBJ2-7; D call uncertain. Trimming pared 2 bases from V and 2 bases from J, leaving 4 bases between. Germline lookup yields CDR1 ENHRY and CDR2 SYGVKD. The CDR3 contains 12 residues. CDR3 sequence reads: CAISETAYEQYF. In DNA form, the CDR3 reads TGTGCCATCAGTGAGACAGCCTACGAGCAGTACTTC.

There are a few counts of this clonotype. This chain links TRBV4-3 with TRBJ2-1, with 10 bases matching TRBD2. V trimming: 5 bases; J trimming: 6 bases; junction bases outside the gene matches: 10. CDR1 and CDR2 (germline): LGHNA, YSLEER. The CDR3 covers 16 residues. The CDR3 region has the DNA TGCGCCAGCAGCTCAGAGGCCCTAGCGGGAGCCAATGAGCAGTTCTTC. As protein: CASSSEALAGANEQFF.

This clonotype was seen a handful of times. The chain is built from TRBV29-1 and TRBJ2-2; the D gene is possibly TRBD1 (6 bases). The V end lost 7 bases, the J end lost 6 bases, and 15 bases lay between the germline ends. Germline V gene data show CDR1 as SQVTM and CDR2 as ANQGSEA. CDR3 length: 13 amino acids. The CDR3 DNA reads as TGCAGCGCCGACAGGATGGGGGCCGGGGAGCTGTTTTTT. This codes for CSADRMGAGELFF.

This clonotype showed up just a few times. The rearrangement joins TRBV6-1 to TRBJ1-1, with TRBD1 as a possible D gene (5 bases). Germline lookup yields CDR1 MNHNS and CDR2 SASEGT. Deletions cut 6 bases from V and 3 bases from J, with 14 bases between. The CDR3 sequence is 14 residues long. As DNA, the CDR3 is TGTGCCAGCAGCCCGGCAGGGTGGGACACTGAAGCTTTCTTT. Translated, it gives CASSPAGWDTEAFF.

The rearrangement links TRBV18 to TRBJ2-7; no firm D call. From germline, CDR1 is KGHSH and CDR2 LQKENI. Deletions cut 3 bases from V and 5 bases from J, with 8 bases between. The CDR3 spans 12 residues. The CDR3 nucleotides are TGTGCCAGCTCACCTTTCCCTAACGAGCAGTACTTC. Amino acid sequence: CASSPFPNEQYF.

This clonotype was observed a handful of times. This chain uses TRBV28 with TRBJ1-5, with D possibly being TRBD1 (5 bases). Trimming left V 0 bases short and J 6 bases short, with 12 bases between. The CDR3 extends over 15 amino acids. Germline loops: CDR1 MDHEN, CDR2 SYDVKM. The CDR3 sequence is CASSLWLQGPQPQHF. For the CDR3, the DNA is TGTGCCAGCAGTTTATGGTTGCAGGGCCCTCAGCCCCAGCATTTT.

This clonotype has at least ten counts. As DNA, the CDR3 is TGTGCCAGCAGCTACACAGGGGCTGATGGCTACGAGCAGTACTTC. This translates into CASSYTGADGYEQYF. The rearrangement joins TRBV7-9 to TRBJ2-7; TRBD1 matches at 7 bases. The germline V gene has CDR1 SEHNR and CDR2 FQNEAQ (reference sequence). Trimming took 4 bases from V and 3 from J; bases not matched to a gene: 9. The CDR3 consists of 15 residues.